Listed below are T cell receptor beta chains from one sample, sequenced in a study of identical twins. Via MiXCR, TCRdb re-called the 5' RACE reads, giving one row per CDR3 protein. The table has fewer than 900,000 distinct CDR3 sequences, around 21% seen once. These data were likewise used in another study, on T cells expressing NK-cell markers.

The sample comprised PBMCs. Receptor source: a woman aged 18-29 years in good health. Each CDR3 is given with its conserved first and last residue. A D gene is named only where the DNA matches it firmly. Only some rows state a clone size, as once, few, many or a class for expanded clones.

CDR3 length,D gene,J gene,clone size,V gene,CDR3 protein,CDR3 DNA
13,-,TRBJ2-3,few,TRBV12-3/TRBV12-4,CANRKGSTDTQYF,TGTGCCAACCGTAAAGGATCCACAGATACGCAGTATTTT
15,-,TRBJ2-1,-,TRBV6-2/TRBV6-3,CASSSPGVAYNEQFF,TGTGCCAGCAGCTCTCCAGGGGTGGCCTACAATGAGCAGTTCTTC
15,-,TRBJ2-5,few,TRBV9,CASSYLGGGWETQYF,TGTGCCAGCAGTTACCTTGGTGGGGGCTGGGAGACCCAGTACTTC
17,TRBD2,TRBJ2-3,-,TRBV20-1,CSASPLAGTRWADTQYF,TGCAGTGCTAGTCCCCTAGCGGGGACAAGATGGGCGGATACGCAGTATTTT
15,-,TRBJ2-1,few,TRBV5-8,CASSLYGGWYNEQFF,TGTGCCAGCAGCTTGTACGGCGGGTGGTACAATGAGCAGTTCTTC
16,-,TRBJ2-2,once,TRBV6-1,CASIANGGPNTGELFF,TGTGCCAGCATCGCAAACGGAGGGCCCAACACCGGGGAGCTGTTTTTT
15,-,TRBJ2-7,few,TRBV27,CASSLLRAQGHEQYF,TGTGCCAGCAGTTTATTACGGGCTCAGGGGCACGAGCAGTACTTC
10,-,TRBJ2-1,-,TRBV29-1,CSVAEGEQFF,TGCAGCGTTGCTGAAGGTGAGCAGTTCTTC
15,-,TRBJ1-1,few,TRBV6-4,CASSATGVGGTEAFF,TGTGCCAGCAGTGCCACGGGGGTGGGGGGTACTGAAGCTTTCTTT
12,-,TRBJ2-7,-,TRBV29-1,CSVTTVTYEQYF,TGCAGCGTGACAACCGTTACCTACGAGCAGTACTTC
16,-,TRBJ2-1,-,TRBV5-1,CASSLALSSEYNEQFF,TGCGCCAGCAGCTTGGCGTTGTCTAGCGAATACAATGAGCAGTTCTTC
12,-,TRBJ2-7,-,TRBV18,CASSPVGDEQYF,TGTGCCAGCTCACCTGTCGGGGACGAGCAGTACTTC
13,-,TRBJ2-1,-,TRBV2,CASRETGFNEQFF,TGTGCCAGCAGGGAAACAGGGTTCAATGAGCAGTTCTTC
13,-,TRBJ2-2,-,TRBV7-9,CASSPINTGELFF,TGTGCCAGCAGCCCGATCAACACCGGGGAGCTGTTTTTT
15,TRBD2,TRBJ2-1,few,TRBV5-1,CASSKTSGLYNEQFF,TGCGCCAGCAGCAAAACTAGCGGACTCTACAATGAGCAGTTCTTC
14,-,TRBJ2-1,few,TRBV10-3,CAISVDRTSNEQFF,TGTGCCATCAGTGTCGACCGCACCTCCAATGAGCAGTTCTTC
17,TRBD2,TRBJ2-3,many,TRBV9,CASSAWGASGITDTQYF,TGTGCCAGCAGCGCGTGGGGGGCTAGCGGGATCACAGATACGCAGTATTTT
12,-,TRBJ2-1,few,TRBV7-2,CASSSTRAEQFF,TGTGCCAGCAGCTCCACCAGGGCCGAGCAGTTCTTC
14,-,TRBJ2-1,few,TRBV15,CATSRDRGYNEQFF,TGTGCCACCAGCAGAGATAGGGGCTACAATGAGCAGTTCTTC
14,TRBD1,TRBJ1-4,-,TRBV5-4,CASSAGGGDEKLFF,TGTGCCAGCAGCGCAGGGGGAGGAGATGAAAAACTGTTTTTT
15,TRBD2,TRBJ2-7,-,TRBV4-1,CASSQGSGERNEQYF,TGCGCCAGCAGCCAGGGCAGCGGGGAACGGAACGAGCAGTACTTC
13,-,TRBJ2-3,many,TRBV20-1,CSARFGATDTQYF,TGCAGTGCTAGATTCGGGGCCACAGATACGCAGTATTTT
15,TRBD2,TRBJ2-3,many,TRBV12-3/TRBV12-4,CASSLGLEPTLTQYF,TGTGCCAGCAGTCTTGGACTAGAGCCAACACTTACGCAGTATTTT
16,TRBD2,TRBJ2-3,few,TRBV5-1,CASSNLIGGGGDTQYF,TGCGCCAGCAGCAACCTTATCGGCGGGGGTGGAGATACGCAGTATTTT
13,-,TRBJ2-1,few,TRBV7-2,CASSLLNYNEQFF,TGTGCCAGCAGCCTCCTAAATTACAATGAGCAGTTCTTC
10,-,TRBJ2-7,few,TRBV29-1,CSVVFYEQYF,TGCAGCGTTGTTTTCTACGAGCAGTACTTC
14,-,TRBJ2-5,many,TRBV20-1,CSATPGGVGETQYF,TGCAGTGCTACTCCGGGGGGCGTCGGGGAGACCCAGTACTTC
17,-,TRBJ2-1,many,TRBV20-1,CSARGLARHGPDSEQFF,TGCAGTGCTAGGGGGCTAGCGAGACACGGGCCGGACAGCGAGCAGTTCTTC